The clone carrying this TCR beta chain was counted only a few times. Its antigen is not known. This record comes from a study of T cell repertoires in cytomegalovirus infection. Study in general: Recently identified HLA-C-restricted CMV epitopes were used, and well-studied HLA-B-restricted CMV epitopes were used as well.

TCRdb analysed the reads with MiXCR anew, one entry per CDR3 protein. In the table there are 900,000 to 950,000 distinct CDR3 sequences, approximately 31% of which are singletons. Study-wide results and limits: The response measured ex vivo was dominated by TCR beta clonotypes (HLA-C-restricted and CMV-specific).

CDR1 KGHSH and CDR2 LQKENI come from the germline V gene. This CDR3 has 16 amino acids. J gave up 5 bases and V 0 bases, and 1 base lay outside the gene matches. V and J are TRBV18 and TRBJ1-6; 10 nucleotides agree with TRBD1. This sample comprised cultured CD8+ T cells from PBMCs, obtained from culture after CMV antigen stimulation. The sequence was collected from a human donor in good health (CMV status not recorded). Some clones in this sample may be carry-over from other donors' samples. The CDR3 sequence: CASSPPGQGDNSPLHF. The CDR3 DNA sequence: TGTGCCAGCTCACCACCCGGACAGGGGGATAATTCACCCCTCCACTTT.